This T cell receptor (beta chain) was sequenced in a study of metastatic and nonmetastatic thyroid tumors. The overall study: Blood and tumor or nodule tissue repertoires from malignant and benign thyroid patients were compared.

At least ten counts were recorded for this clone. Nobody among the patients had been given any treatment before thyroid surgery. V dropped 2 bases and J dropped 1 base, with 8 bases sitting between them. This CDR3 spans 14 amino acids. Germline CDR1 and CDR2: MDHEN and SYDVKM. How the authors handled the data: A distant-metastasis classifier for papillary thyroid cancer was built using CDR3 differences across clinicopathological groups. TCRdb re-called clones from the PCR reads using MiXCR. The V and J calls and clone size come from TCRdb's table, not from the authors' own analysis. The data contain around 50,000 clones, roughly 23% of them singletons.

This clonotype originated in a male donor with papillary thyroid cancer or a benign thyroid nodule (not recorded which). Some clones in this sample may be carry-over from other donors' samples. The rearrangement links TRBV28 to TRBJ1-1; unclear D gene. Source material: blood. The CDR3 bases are TGTGCCAGCAGTTTAGTACAGAAGAACACTGAAGCTTTCTTT. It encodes CASSLVQKNTEAFF.